The source of this TCR beta chain is a study of blood T cell repertoires in COVID-19. Only in-frame clones appear in the TCRdb table, and some are missing; sequencing was by immunoSEQ multiplex PCR. The repertoire holds roughly 120,000 clones, roughly nine tenths seen once, with about 5% in the top ten. This clone was detected once. This CDR3 spans 13 amino acids. The V gene end was trimmed by 1 base and the J gene end by 3 bases; junction bases not matched to a gene: 0. Per the germline V gene, CDR1 is SGHAT and CDR2 is FQNNGV. The sample was peripheral blood. This chain connects TRBV11-2 to TRBJ2-7; 7 nucleotides match TRBD1. The sequence came from a human donor in a cohort sampled during active COVID-19. CDR3 DNA: TGTGCCAGCAGCTTAGGGGACAGCTACGAGCAGTACTTC. Protein product: CASSLGDSYEQYF.